These 6 T cell receptor beta chains share one sample of origin, sequenced in a study of T cell clonality in common variable immunodeficiency. Antigens for these TCRs are unknown. Study-level findings and limits: Common variable immunodeficiency TCR beta sequences reportedly had fewer deletions and N-nucleotide insertions.

Only in-frame clones appear in the TCRdb table, and some are missing; sequencing was by immunoSEQ multiplex PCR. Singletons are absent from the sample, which has 2,500 to 3,000 clones. Sequences were obtained from peripheral blood mononuclear cells. The receptors shown here come from a human donor with common variable immunodeficiency.

This clone was recorded at least ten times. The observed sequence ends 3 residues before the CDR3 terminus, with the missing tail filled in from the germline J gene. The J gene is TRBJ1-1, the V gene TRBV9, with D possibly TRBD1 on 6 matching bases. Between the trimmed V and J ends, which lost 0 bases and 3 bases, there was a span of 15 bases. CDR1 and CDR2 (germline): SGDLS, YYNGEE. The CDR3 length is 16 residues. CDR3 DNA, as far as it was read: TGTGCCAGCAGCGTAGCCGCAGGGGTAGGTTACACTGAA. This encodes CASSVAAGVGYTE. The complete CDR3 protein is CASSVAAGVGYTEAFF.

A note on this clone: Read data end 3 residues before the CDR3 end; the end is taken from the germline J gene. The chain couples TRBV7-3 to TRBJ2-3, with 7 bases aligning to TRBD1. The CDR3 spans 15 residues. The ends lost 1 base at V and 3 bases at J; junction bases unmatched: 4. CDR1 is SGHTA, CDR2 FQGTGA, per germline. The CDR3 region is CASSLIGRGTDTQYF. Partial CDR3 DNA: TGTGCCAGCAGCTTAATAGGCAGGGGGACAGATACG.

This clone is labeled medium-sized. With the read ending 3 residues before the CDR3 end, the germline J gene is used to fill in that end. The J gene is TRBJ1-2, the V gene TRBV5-4; 7 nucleotides line up with TRBD1. The CDR3 length is 14 residues. V lost 4 bases and J lost 0; bases outside the gene matches: 3. Germline V lookup: CDR1 SGHNT, CDR2 YYREEE (reference sequence). The CDR3 loop reads CASSADRTNYGYTF. CDR3 DNA (partial): TGTGCCAGCAGCGCGGACAGGACTAACTATGGC.

This clone was detected ten times or more. The observed sequence ends 3 residues before the CDR3 terminus, with the missing tail filled in from the germline J gene. The chain couples TRBV12-3 or TRBV12-4 to TRBJ2-2, with 7 bases that match TRBD2. J gave up 4 bases and V 4 bases, and 3 bases lay outside the gene matches. The CDR3 has 14 residues. The CDR3 DNA, read in part, is TGTGCCAGCAGTTACGGCGGGGGCACCGGGGAG. Encoded protein: CASSYGGGTGE. The entire CDR3 sequence reads CASSYGGGTGELFF.

This clone is medium-sized (0.01 to 0.1%). The CDR3 end falls 3 residues outside the read, so it is completed with the germline J gene. The chain couples TRBV30 to TRBJ1-2; a possible D gene is TRBD1 (5 bases). Germline V gene data show CDR1 as GTSNPN and CDR2 as SVGIG (reference sequence). CDR3 size: 13 residues. V was trimmed by 3 bases and J by 4 bases, leaving 12 bases between them. The DNA read from the CDR3 is TGTGCCTGGAGCGTCGGAGGGGTCTATGGC. This gives the protein CAWSVGGVYG. The whole CDR3 protein reads CAWSVGGVYGYTF.

Details on this clone: The read finishes 3 residues shy of the CDR3 end, and the germline J gene is used to complete it. V and J are TRBV18 and TRBJ2-1, with 12 bases identical to TRBD2. V lost 3 bases and J lost 3; bases outside the gene matches: 0. Germline V gene lookup returns CDR1 KGHSH and CDR2 LQKENI. The CDR3 runs to 15 residues. This chain's CDR3 is CASSPTSGGYNEQFF. CDR3 DNA, as far as it was read: TGTGCCAGCTCACCGACTAGCGGGGGCTACAATGAG. Based on the CDR3 plus reference TRBV18 and TRBJ2-1, the full variable domain is NAGVMQNPRHLVRRRGQEARLRCSPMKGHSHVYWYRQLPEEGLKFMVYLQKENIIDESGMPKERFSAEFPKEGPSILRIQQVVRGDSAAYFCASSPTSGGYNEQFFGPGTRLTVL.